The T cell receptor beta chain under discussion was sequenced for a study of post-analysis software for immune sequencing data. This clonotype was observed a handful of times. Its antigen remains unknown. This CDR3 spans 14 amino acids. The V and J ends lost 6 bases and 5 bases, in that order; junction bases with no gene match: 3. Germline V lookup: CDR1 SNHLY, CDR2 FYNNEI. The authors incorporated unique molecular identifiers into the TCR beta cDNA libraries. TCRdb called the PCR reads again in MiXCR, with one record for every CDR3 protein. The table records approximately 260,000 distinct CDR3 sequences, about 40% of them present only once. Study-wide points: Five or six TRBV segments were significantly more frequent in patients than in controls. TRBV5-6, TRBV5-1 and TRBV20-1 were among these segments. For normalized Chao1 diversity, multiple sclerosis patients scored significantly lower than controls did. Same-batch samples co-clustered strongly by F measure.

This TCR was recovered from a girl between 5 and 17 years old with multiple sclerosis. J is TRBJ2-1 and V is TRBV2; the match to TRBD2 covers 11 bases. Source material: blood. The CDR3 reads CASSKLAGDNEQFF. The CDR3 DNA is TGTGCCAGCAGCAAACTAGCGGGGGACAATGAGCAGTTCTTC.